The sequence of this TCR beta chain was determined in a study of immune heterogeneity within non-small cell lung tumors. TCR beta CDR3 was amplified by multiplex PCR using 32 V and 13 J primers. One entry per CDR3 protein, called by TCRdb with MiXCR from the multiplex PCR reads. The data hold around 23,000 distinct CDR3 sequences, with around a quarter observed a single time. On this clonotype itself: Just one base apart from a much larger clone, this may be a read error.

The CDR3 is 14 amino acids. Germline-derived CDR1 and CDR2 are SGHNT and YENEEA. The ends lost 5 bases at V and 8 bases at J; junction bases unmatched: 6. Bulk tumor genomic DNA, 600 ng per sample, was used as template. Surgery yielded several widely spaced biopsies per primary tumor. Patients went through curative surgery, and their non-small cell lung cancer was untreated and newly diagnosed. The receptor comes from a man aged 35 to 55 with non-small cell lung cancer. Sample: lung tumor tissue. The chain uses TRBV11-3 and TRBJ1-6, with 7 bases matching TRBD1. The CDR3 here is CASSKGAGYSPLHF. The CDR3 DNA reads as TGTGCCAGCAGCAAGGGGGCAGGGTATTCACCCCTCCACTTT.